These T cell receptor beta chains were read from a single sample in a study of blood T cell repertoires in COVID-19. Using immunoSEQ multiplex PCR, the repertoire was profiled, and TCRdb retains in-frame clones only, with some absent. The data contain over 45,000 clones, 80% to 90% of them singletons. The sample was peripheral blood. The receptors stem from a woman of 80 years or more with acute or convalescent COVID-19. Both conserved end residues are part of each CDR3. D genes are given only for firm matches. Part of the rows lack a size; the others show once, few, many or a class for expanded clones.

>TRBJ2-7|NA|TRBV5-1|NA
TGCGCCAGCAGCTTGGACAGAGTCAACGAGCAGTACTTC
CASSLDRVNEQYF
>TRBJ2-5|NA|TRBV7-9|TRBD1
TGTGCCAGCAGCTTAGCTGGGACAGGGCGTCAAGAGACCCAGTACTTC
CASSLAGTGRQETQYF
>TRBJ1-5|NA|TRBV10-1|NA
TGCGCCAGCAGGCACATTAGCAATCAGCCCCAGCATTTT
CASRHISNQPQHF
>TRBJ1-2|NA|TRBV7-9|NA
TGTGCCAGCAGCCCGACAAGTAACTATGGCTACACCTTC
CASSPTSNYGYTF
>TRBJ2-3|NA|TRBV5-1|NA
TGCGCCAGCAGTTATCCGGGTTCAAAAAATACGCAGTATTTT
CASSYPGSKNTQYF
>TRBJ2-6|NA|TRBV6-6|NA
TGTGCCAGCAGTCCTACAGGTGGGGCCAACGTCCTGACTTTC
CASSPTGGANVLTF
>TRBJ2-7|NA|TRBV5-6|TRBD2
TGTGCCAGCAGCTTGGCCTGGCGGGGGGGCGGGAACGAGCAGTACTTC
CASSLAWRGGGNEQYF
>TRBJ1-2|NA|TRBV23-1|TRBD1
TGCGCCAGCAGTCAATCAAACAGGGGGGACTATGGCTACACCTTC
CASSQSNRGDYGYTF
>TRBJ1-1|NA|TRBV29-1|NA
TGCAGCGTTGAAGGGAAGATCGGGAGGGGGAACACTGAAGCTTTCTTT
CSVEGKIGRGNTEAFF
>TRBJ2-7|NA|TRBV4-1|NA
TGCGCCAGCAGCCAAGGACGGGGGAGCTCCTACGAGCAGTACTTC
CASSQGRGSSYEQYF
>TRBJ1-2|NA|TRBV7-9|NA
TGTGCCATTGGCAGCTATGGCTACACCTTC
CAIGSYGYTF
>TRBJ1-2|NA|TRBV6-6|NA
TGTGCCAGCAGTAGAAGGGGCCTGGCTAACTATGGCTACACCTTC
CASSRRGLANYGYTF
>TRBJ1-1|NA|TRBV7-9|TRBD1
TGTGCCAGCAGCTCAGTGGGACAGGGTTTAATGAACACTGAAGCTTTCTTT
CASSSVGQGLMNTEAFF
>TRBJ2-6|NA|TRBV5-8|TRBD1
TGTGCCAGTTCCGGGACAGGGGTGGCTGGGGCCAACGTCCTGACTTTC
CASSGTGVAGANVLTF
>TRBJ2-1|once|TRBV5-1|TRBD2
TGCGCCAGCAGTTCCGGGACTAGCGGTATTAATGAGCAGTTCTTC
CASSSGTSGINEQFF
>TRBJ1-4|NA|TRBV5-1|NA
TGCGCCAGCAGCTTGGACGGGGGGCGGGATGAAAAACTGTTTTTT
CASSLDGGRDEKLFF
>TRBJ2-1|NA|TRBV19|NA
TGTGCCAGTAGTTTGCAGGGGTCAAGCTACAATGAGCAGTTCTTC
CASSLQGSSYNEQFF
>TRBJ1-5|once|TRBV5-6|TRBD1
TGTGCCAGCAGCTTGACAGGGGGCTTGAGCAATCAGCCCCAGCATTTT
CASSLTGGLSNQPQHF
>TRBJ1-2|few|TRBV6-6|TRBD1
TGTGCCAGCAGTTACGGGACAGGGGGACGATATGGCTACACCTTC
CASSYGTGGRYGYTF
>TRBJ2-3|NA|TRBV11-2|NA
TGTGCCAGCAGCCCCCCCCATACAGATACGCAGTATTTT
CASSPPHTDTQYF
>TRBJ1-2|NA|TRBV5-6|NA
TGTGCCAGCAGTTCTCCCTGGGCCGGGGGAGGCTACACCTTC
CASSSPWAGGGYTF
>TRBJ1-1|NA|TRBV29-1|NA
TGCAGCGTTGTTGTTTACGGCACTGAAGCTTTCTTT
CSVVVYGTEAFF
>TRBJ1-3|NA|TRBV7-9|NA
TGTGCCAGCAGCCTACAGCCAAGCTCTGGAAACACCATATATTTT
CASSLQPSSGNTIYF
>TRBJ1-2|NA|TRBV5-8|NA
TGTGCCAGCAGCTTTGAAGGGCGGGGGGTTCCTAACTATGGCTACACCTTC
CASSFEGRGVPNYGYTF
>TRBJ1-1|NA|TRBV2|NA
TGTGCCAGCGGGCTTCCGGAGAACACTGAAGCTTTCTTT
CASGLPENTEAFF
>TRBJ1-2|NA|TRBV7-2|NA
TGTGCCAGCACTCCCTCGGTTGGCTATGGCTACACCTTC
CASTPSVGYGYTF
>TRBJ2-5|few|TRBV19|TRBD1
TGTGCCACCTCGGACAGGGCCCTGTGGGAGACCCAGTACTTC
CATSDRALWETQYF
>TRBJ1-2|NA|TRBV19|TRBD1
TGTGCCAGTAGTGATCTGACAGGGGTCAACTATGGCTACACCTTC
CASSDLTGVNYGYTF
>TRBJ2-2|medium-sized|TRBV6-5|TRBD1
TGTGCCAGCAGCGCAGGGGGCGGGTTCGGGGAGCTGTTTTTT
CASSAGGGFGELFF
>TRBJ2-7|NA|TRBV29-1|NA
TGCAGCCCCTTAAAAAGCCCTAATGGGGGGGCCAACGAGCAGTACTTC
CSPLKSPNGGANEQYF
>TRBJ2-1|NA|TRBV18|TRBD2
TGTGCCAGCTCACGTAGCGGGGGGGCCTACAATGAGCAGTTCTTC
CASSRSGGAYNEQFF
>TRBJ1-3|NA|TRBV6-5|NA
TGTGCCAGCGTCCGGGGAGGAGGAAACACCATATATTTT
CASVRGGGNTIYF